These T cell receptor beta chains were read from a single sample in a study of shared T cell receptors in the human thymus. The table came from immunoSEQ multiplex PCR; TCRdb's copy has only in-frame clones and leaves some out. The table shows over 350,000 clones, with just under 95% occurring only once. Specimen: thymocytes. The receptors come from a human donor. CDR3s include the opening cysteine and the closing phenylalanine or tryptophan. D genes are given only for firm matches. Clone size, where shown, is once, few, many, or a class for clones that have expanded.

v_gene: TRBV27
j_gene: TRBJ2-7
d_gene: TRBD2
abundance: -
CDR3aa: CASSLRLAGRTYEQYF
CDR3nt: TGTGCCAGCAGTTTACGTCTAGCGGGACGTACCTACGAGCAGTACTTC

v_gene: TRBV7-3
j_gene: TRBJ2-1
d_gene: TRBD2
abundance: -
CDR3aa: CASSLAGDRNEQFF
CDR3nt: TGTGCCAGCAGCTTAGCGGGAGATAGGAATGAGCAGTTCTTC

v_gene: TRBV2
j_gene: TRBJ2-5
d_gene: -
abundance: -
CDR3aa: CASSEGGAETQYF
CDR3nt: TGTGCCAGCAGTGAAGGGGGGGCAGAGACCCAGTACTTC

v_gene: TRBV19
j_gene: TRBJ1-5
d_gene: -
abundance: -
CDR3aa: CASTTPGGEQPQHF
CDR3nt: TGTGCCAGTACAACGCCTGGGGGGGAACAGCCCCAGCATTTT

v_gene: TRBV7-9
j_gene: TRBJ2-2
d_gene: -
abundance: -
CDR3aa: CASSLQAATGELFF
CDR3nt: TGTGCCAGCAGCTTGCAGGCGGCCACCGGGGAGCTGTTTTTT

v_gene: TRBV9
j_gene: TRBJ2-1
d_gene: TRBD2
abundance: -
CDR3aa: CASSGPAIGRYNEQFF
CDR3nt: TGTGCCAGCAGCGGCCCAGCGATCGGGAGGTACAATGAGCAGTTCTTC

v_gene: TRBV19
j_gene: TRBJ2-7
d_gene: -
abundance: -
CDR3aa: CASSGAPMESSYEQYF
CDR3nt: TGTGCCAGTAGTGGCGCACCGATGGAGAGCTCCTACGAGCAGTACTTC

v_gene: TRBV28
j_gene: TRBJ2-1
d_gene: -
abundance: -
CDR3aa: CASRLSGNSYNEQFF
CDR3nt: TGTGCCAGCAGGCTCTCAGGTAATTCCTACAATGAGCAGTTCTTC

v_gene: TRBV28
j_gene: TRBJ2-7
d_gene: TRBD1
abundance: -
CDR3aa: CASSLGTGGAVQYF
CDR3nt: TGTGCCAGCAGTTTAGGCACAGGGGGCGCGGTGCAGTACTTC

v_gene: TRBV2
j_gene: TRBJ1-1
d_gene: -
abundance: -
CDR3aa: CASRLGRYLNTEAFF
CDR3nt: TGTGCCAGCAGATTGGGTCGCTACCTGAACACTGAAGCTTTCTTT

v_gene: TRBV29-1
j_gene: TRBJ2-3
d_gene: -
abundance: -
CDR3aa: CSGALGGSTDTQYF
CDR3nt: TGCAGCGGGGCGTTGGGAGGCTCCACAGATACGCAGTATTTT

v_gene: TRBV7-9
j_gene: TRBJ2-7
d_gene: -
abundance: -
CDR3aa: CATPPQGPPDEQYF
CDR3nt: TGTGCCACCCCCCCCCAGGGACCCCCGGACGAGCAGTACTTC

v_gene: TRBV2
j_gene: TRBJ1-5
d_gene: -
abundance: -
CDR3aa: CASRRDTYQPQHF
CDR3nt: TGTGCCAGCAGGAGGGACACCTATCAGCCCCAGCATTTT

v_gene: TRBV6-6
j_gene: TRBJ2-1
d_gene: -
abundance: -
CDR3aa: CASRSGTRGYNEQFF
CDR3nt: TGTGCCAGCAGATCTGGTACTAGAGGATACAATGAGCAGTTCTTC

v_gene: TRBV11-2
j_gene: TRBJ2-4
d_gene: -
abundance: once
CDR3aa: CASTLPHRKSAKNIQYF
CDR3nt: TGTGCCAGCACCCTACCCCATAGAAAGTCGGCCAAAAACATTCAGTACTTC

v_gene: TRBV5-4
j_gene: TRBJ2-3
d_gene: -
abundance: -
CDR3aa: CASSGGTDTQYF
CDR3nt: TGTGCCAGCAGCGGAGGCACAGATACGCAGTATTTT

v_gene: TRBV2
j_gene: TRBJ1-2
d_gene: -
abundance: -
CDR3aa: CASSESGANSYGYTF
CDR3nt: TGTGCCAGCAGTGAGTCGGGGGCGAACAGCTATGGCTACACCTTC

v_gene: TRBV2
j_gene: TRBJ2-7
d_gene: -
abundance: -
CDR3aa: CASSGEGYSRSYEQYF
CDR3nt: TGTGCCAGCAGTGGCGAGGGGTACAGCAGGTCCTACGAGCAGTACTTC

v_gene: TRBV7-8
j_gene: TRBJ1-5
d_gene: -
abundance: -
CDR3aa: CASRTHQPQHF
CDR3nt: TGTGCCAGCAGGACCCATCAGCCCCAGCATTTT

v_gene: TRBV14
j_gene: TRBJ2-2
d_gene: TRBD2
abundance: -
CDR3aa: CASSQPGLAGEHGELFF
CDR3nt: TGTGCCAGCAGCCAACCGGGACTAGCGGGAGAGCACGGGGAGCTGTTTTTT

v_gene: TRBV29-1
j_gene: TRBJ2-7
d_gene: TRBD1
abundance: -
CDR3aa: CSVKGQGASYEQYF
CDR3nt: TGCAGCGTTAAGGGACAGGGGGCCTCCTACGAGCAGTACTTC

v_gene: TRBV18
j_gene: TRBJ2-2
d_gene: -
abundance: -
CDR3aa: CASSATGQNTGELFF
CDR3nt: TGTGCCAGCTCCGCCACCGGACAGAACACCGGGGAGCTGTTTTTT

v_gene: TRBV7-3
j_gene: TRBJ2-3
d_gene: -
abundance: -
CDR3aa: CASSPKDPREPDTQYF
CDR3nt: TGTGCCAGCAGCCCCAAAGACCCCCGAGAACCAGATACGCAGTATTTT

v_gene: TRBV11-3
j_gene: TRBJ2-7
d_gene: TRBD1
abundance: once
CDR3aa: CASSPQDRGHHSSYEQYF
CDR3nt: TGTGCCAGCAGCCCCCAGGACAGGGGCCACCATAGCTCCTACGAGCAGTACTTC

v_gene: TRBV27
j_gene: TRBJ1-3
d_gene: -
abundance: -
CDR3aa: CASRSYDWRTGDTIYF
CDR3nt: TGTGCCAGCAGATCTTATGATTGGAGGACTGGGGACACCATATATTTT

v_gene: TRBV7-9
j_gene: TRBJ1-1
d_gene: -
abundance: -
CDR3aa: CASSPSGHRTGEAFF
CDR3nt: TGTGCCAGCAGCCCCTCGGGACACCGAACAGGTGAAGCTTTCTTT

v_gene: TRBV6-1
j_gene: TRBJ2-1
d_gene: -
abundance: -
CDR3aa: CASAPGNEQFF
CDR3nt: TGTGCCAGCGCCCCTGGCAATGAGCAGTTCTTC

v_gene: TRBV7-6
j_gene: TRBJ1-3
d_gene: -
abundance: -
CDR3aa: CASSPNLGRTSGNTIYF
CDR3nt: TGTGCCAGCAGCCCAAACTTGGGACGGACTTCTGGAAACACCATATATTTT

v_gene: TRBV10-3
j_gene: TRBJ2-2
d_gene: -
abundance: -
CDR3aa: CAIKSYQFTGELFF
CDR3nt: TGTGCCATCAAGTCCTACCAATTCACCGGGGAGCTGTTTTTT

v_gene: TRBV19
j_gene: TRBJ2-7
d_gene: -
abundance: -
CDR3aa: CASSSRGGQYF
CDR3nt: TGTGCCAGTAGTTCCAGAGGAGGGCAGTACTTC

v_gene: TRBV5-3
j_gene: TRBJ2-7
d_gene: -
abundance: -
CDR3aa: CARSCDSASYEQYF
CDR3nt: TGTGCCAGAAGTTGTGACAGTGCCTCCTACGAGCAGTACTTC

v_gene: TRBV7-6
j_gene: TRBJ2-5
d_gene: TRBD2
abundance: -
CDR3aa: CASSQTGLAGSQETQYF
CDR3nt: TGTGCCAGCAGCCAAACGGGACTAGCGGGGAGCCAAGAGACCCAGTACTTC

v_gene: TRBV27
j_gene: TRBJ1-2
d_gene: -
abundance: -
CDR3aa: CASGSGRTPGYTF
CDR3nt: TGTGCCAGCGGATCAGGGAGAACCCCGGGCTACACCTTC

v_gene: TRBV10-3
j_gene: TRBJ2-2
d_gene: -
abundance: -
CDR3aa: CAISDDRKIQANTGELFF
CDR3nt: TGTGCCATCAGTGACGACAGGAAGATACAGGCGAACACCGGGGAGCTGTTTTTT

v_gene: TRBV7-3
j_gene: TRBJ2-7
d_gene: TRBD2
abundance: -
CDR3aa: CASSSGLAGSYEQYF
CDR3nt: TGTGCCAGCAGCTCCGGACTAGCGGGATCGTACGAGCAGTACTTC

v_gene: TRBV4-1
j_gene: TRBJ2-1
d_gene: TRBD1
abundance: -
CDR3aa: CASSQDRGRLGNEQFF
CDR3nt: TGCGCCAGCAGCCAAGACAGGGGGCGACTAGGCAATGAGCAGTTCTTC

v_gene: TRBV5-5
j_gene: TRBJ1-2
d_gene: -
abundance: -
CDR3aa: CASSPQGNYGYTF
CDR3nt: TGTGCCAGCAGCCCCCAGGGGAACTATGGCTACACCTTC

v_gene: TRBV5-5
j_gene: TRBJ1-1
d_gene: -
abundance: -
CDR3aa: CASSFLGSVGHTEAFF
CDR3nt: TGTGCCAGCAGCTTTTTAGGGTCAGTTGGTCACACTGAAGCTTTCTTT

v_gene: TRBV7-2
j_gene: TRBJ2-7
d_gene: -
abundance: -
CDR3aa: CASSLGVRSTYKHSYEQYF
CDR3nt: TGTGCCAGCAGCTTAGGAGTACGGTCCACTTACAAACACTCCTACGAGCAGTACTTC

v_gene: TRBV2
j_gene: TRBJ2-7
d_gene: TRBD2
abundance: -
CDR3aa: CASRPSRTSGPGGEQYF
CDR3nt: TGTGCCAGCAGACCCTCCCGGACTAGCGGTCCAGGGGGCGAGCAGTACTTC

v_gene: TRBV5-5
j_gene: TRBJ1-5
d_gene: TRBD1
abundance: -
CDR3aa: CASSLAPSTGGLSNQPQHF
CDR3nt: TGTGCCAGCAGCTTGGCCCCCTCGACAGGGGGCCTTAGCAATCAGCCCCAGCATTTT

v_gene: TRBV28
j_gene: TRBJ1-2
d_gene: -
abundance: -
CDR3aa: CASSLRGGAYGYTF
CDR3nt: TGTGCCAGCAGTTTAAGGGGCGGGGCCTATGGCTACACCTTC

v_gene: TRBV9
j_gene: TRBJ1-3
d_gene: -
abundance: once
CDR3aa: CASSVGPGPSGGNTIYF
CDR3nt: TGTGCCAGCAGCGTAGGACCGGGACCCAGCGGCGGAAACACCATATATTTT

v_gene: TRBV2
j_gene: TRBJ2-1
d_gene: TRBD1
abundance: -
CDR3aa: CASPTRQGGLNEQFF
CDR3nt: TGTGCCAGCCCTACACGACAGGGCGGGTTGAATGAGCAGTTCTTC

v_gene: TRBV28
j_gene: TRBJ2-3
d_gene: TRBD2
abundance: -
CDR3aa: CASSPGTSTQYF
CDR3nt: TGTGCCAGCAGTCCGGGGACTAGCACGCAGTATTTT

v_gene: TRBV10-2
j_gene: TRBJ2-1
d_gene: TRBD2
abundance: -
CDR3aa: CASSEFRGTSGSQSSYNEQFF
CDR3nt: TGCGCCAGCAGTGAGTTTCGCGGGACTAGCGGGAGTCAGAGCTCCTACAATGAGCAGTTCTTC

v_gene: TRBV14
j_gene: TRBJ2-5
d_gene: TRBD1
abundance: -
CDR3aa: CASSTRIILDREETQYF
CDR3nt: TGTGCCAGCAGCACCCGAATAATTTTGGACAGGGAAGAGACCCAGTACTTC

v_gene: TRBV7-2
j_gene: TRBJ2-2
d_gene: -
abundance: -
CDR3aa: CARVFAGELFF
CDR3nt: TGTGCCAGGGTCTTCGCCGGGGAGCTGTTTTTT

v_gene: TRBV27
j_gene: TRBJ1-2
d_gene: -
abundance: -
CDR3aa: CASSPRAYRDYGYTF
CDR3nt: TGTGCCAGCAGTCCCCGGGCCTATCGCGACTATGGCTACACCTTC

v_gene: TRBV5-1
j_gene: TRBJ1-3
d_gene: -
abundance: once
CDR3aa: CASSESYRDEAGNTIYF
CDR3nt: TGCGCCAGCAGCGAGTCCTACAGGGATGAGGCTGGAAACACCATATATTTT

v_gene: TRBV6-1
j_gene: TRBJ2-1
d_gene: TRBD1
abundance: -
CDR3aa: CASSEHQDRAYNEQFF
CDR3nt: TGTGCCAGCAGTGAACATCAGGACAGGGCCTACAATGAGCAGTTCTTC

v_gene: TRBV7-8
j_gene: TRBJ2-7
d_gene: TRBD2
abundance: -
CDR3aa: CASSLLTSGSHEQYF
CDR3nt: TGTGCCAGCAGCTTACTGACTAGCGGTTCGCACGAGCAGTACTTC

v_gene: TRBV4-2
j_gene: TRBJ1-1
d_gene: -
abundance: -
CDR3aa: CASSQPGGWNTEAFF
CDR3nt: TGTGCCAGCAGCCAGCCCGGGGGCTGGAACACTGAAGCTTTCTTT

v_gene: TRBV28
j_gene: TRBJ2-2
d_gene: TRBD2
abundance: -
CDR3aa: CASSLMPSGRPGELFF
CDR3nt: TGTGCCAGCAGTTTAATGCCTAGCGGGAGGCCCGGGGAGCTGTTTTTT

v_gene: TRBV11-2
j_gene: TRBJ1-1
d_gene: TRBD1
abundance: -
CDR3aa: CASSPGPTPRDRDTEAFF
CDR3nt: TGTGCCAGCAGCCCAGGCCCTACCCCAAGAGACAGGGACACTGAAGCTTTCTTT